This T cell receptor beta chain derives from a study of cytomegalovirus exposure and HLA in healthy donors. Study findings and constraints: The study labeled approximately 150 TCR beta chains cytomegalovirus-associated. In vitro assays verified that a few CMV-associated chains recognized CMV antigens specifically.

Germline assignment: CDR1 MGHDK and CDR2 SYGVNS. V trimming: 7 bases; J trimming: 6 bases; junction bases outside the gene matches: 7. This CDR3 contains 14 residues. For this clone: The antigen remains undetermined.

Both 60 Vbeta primers and 13 Jbeta primers went into the PCR. Clones were sequenced by immunoSEQ multiplex PCR, and TCRdb holds only the in-frame ones, with some missing. Of approximately 120,000 clones listed, around 68% are singletons. The specimen was PBMCs. The receptor was isolated from a man in his forties in good health and CMV-seropositive. The gene calls are TRBV25-1 and TRBJ2-1; 9 positions match TRBD2. CDR3 in amino acids: CASISGGPGNEQFF. CDR3 DNA sequence: TGTGCCAGCATCAGCGGGGGGCCAGGCAATGAGCAGTTCTTC.